A single sample gave rise to the 10 T cell receptor beta chains below, sequenced in a study of T-cell memory formation after mild COVID-19. Each CDR3 protein gets one entry after TCRdb re-called the 5' RACE reads with MiXCR. The table has 500,000 to 600,000 distinct CDR3 sequences, 18% seen once. The specimen was PBMCs or a T cell subset sorted from them (not recorded which). The receptors come from an adult woman who had mild COVID-19 (a few samples of this study predate the infection). Cell type and time point are not known.

The V and J genes are TRBV6-5 and TRBJ2-7; D is ambiguous. In germline, CDR1 is MNHEY, CDR2 SVGAGI. Trimming took 5 bases from V and 1 from J, leaving 9 bases between them. This CDR3 has 13 residues. The DNA for the CDR3 is TGTGCCAGCAGTATAGCAGATTCCTACGAGCAGTACTTC. As protein: CASSIADSYEQYF.

The CDR3 sequence is CAWIRQGVSGANVLTF. The CDR3 bases are TGTGCCTGGATACGACAGGGGGTCTCTGGGGCCAACGTCCTGACTTTC. V gene TRBV30 combines with J gene TRBJ2-6; TRBD1 agrees at 9 bases. V lost 4 bases and J lost 0; bases outside the gene matches: 4. CDR3 size: 16 residues. The germline V gene encodes CDR1 GTSNPN and CDR2 SVGIG (reference sequence).

The chain joins TRBV11-2 to TRBJ1-1; D is unresolved. This CDR3 has 14 amino acids. Germline V gene data show CDR1 as SGHAT and CDR2 as FQNNGV. The V end lost 3 bases, the J end lost 3 bases, and 11 bases lay between the germline ends. CDR3 protein: CASSLGVGYTEAFF. The CDR3 DNA follows: TGTGCCAGCAGCTTGGGCGTTGGGTACACTGAAGCTTTCTTT. Based on the CDR3 plus reference TRBV11-2 and TRBJ1-1, the full variable domain is EAGVAQSPRYKIIEKRQSVAFWCNPISGHATLYWYQQILGQGPKLLIQFQNNGVVDDSQLPKDRFSAERLKGVDSTLKIQPAKLEDSAVYLCASSLGVGYTEAFFGQGTRLTVV.

The chain recombines TRBV20-1 with TRBJ2-5; 11 bases map to TRBD2. CDR1 is DFQATT, CDR2 SNEGSKA, per germline (reference sequence). CDR3 length: 16 amino acids. J lost 1 base, V lost 1 base, and 5 bases had no gene match. The CDR3 region is CSARVGLAGGQETQYF. CDR3 DNA: TGCAGTGCTAGAGTTGGGCTAGCGGGAGGCCAAGAGACCCAGTACTTC.

The sample holds a few counts of this clonotype. The chain couples TRBV18 to TRBJ1-1; TRBD1 matches at 8 bases. V was clipped by 3 bases and J by 11 bases; unmatched bases: 11. The CDR3 runs 14 residues. Germline values: CDR1 KGHSH, CDR2 LQKENI. The CDR3, as DNA: TGTGCCAGCTCACCGGGACAGGCCCTAGCTGGGGCTTTCTTT. The encoded protein is CASSPGQALAGAFF.

The chain couples TRBV20-1 to TRBJ2-7; D gene uncertain. Trimming shortened V by 1 base and J by 5 bases, and 6 bases separated the two germline ends. The CDR3 sequence is 11 residues long. CDR1 DFQATT and CDR2 SNEGSKA come from the germline V gene (reference sequence). CDR3 sequence: CSARAANEQYF. DNA for the CDR3: TGCAGTGCTAGAGCCGCAAACGAGCAGTACTTC.

The V call is TRBV7-2, the J call TRBJ2-1; 8 nucleotides match TRBD2. The germline V gene has CDR1 SGHTA and CDR2 FQGNSA. The CDR3 consists of 14 residues. Trimming at V came to 4 bases and at J to 5 bases, leaving 4 bases not matched to a gene. The DNA for the CDR3 is TGTGCCAGCAGCTCCGGGGGGGACAACAATGAGCAGTTCTTC. Amino acid sequence: CASSSGGDNNEQFF.

This clonotype was seen only a few times. The rearrangement uses TRBV24-1 and TRBJ2-3; no reliable D call. This CDR3 is built from 15 residues. In germline, CDR1 is KGHDR, CDR2 SFDVKD. Trimming stripped 3 bases from V and 0 bases from J, with 9 bases between. CDR3: CATSDQRISTDTQYF. The CDR3 nucleotides read TGTGCCACCAGTGATCAACGGATCAGCACAGATACGCAGTATTTT.

This clonotype was detected a few times. The V and J genes are TRBV15 and TRBJ2-6, with a possible D match to TRBD1 (5 bases). Germline V gene data show CDR1 as LNHNV and CDR2 as YYDKDF (reference sequence). The CDR3 has 17 amino acids. V was trimmed by 4 bases and J by 0 bases, leaving 13 bases between them. DNA for the CDR3: TGTGCCACCAGCACGTCAGGGATTTTCTCTGGGGCCAACGTCCTGACTTTC. Encoded protein: CATSTSGIFSGANVLTF.

The CDR3: CASSTTGTVYNSPLHF. As DNA, the CDR3 is TGTGCCAGCAGTACTACCGGGACAGTCTATAATTCACCCCTCCACTTT. The chain employs TRBV6-5 and TRBJ1-6; 7 nucleotides line up with TRBD1. The germline V gene encodes CDR1 MNHEY and CDR2 SVGAGI. V shed 5 bases and J 3 bases; nucleotides not matched to a gene: 7. This CDR3 region has 16 residues.